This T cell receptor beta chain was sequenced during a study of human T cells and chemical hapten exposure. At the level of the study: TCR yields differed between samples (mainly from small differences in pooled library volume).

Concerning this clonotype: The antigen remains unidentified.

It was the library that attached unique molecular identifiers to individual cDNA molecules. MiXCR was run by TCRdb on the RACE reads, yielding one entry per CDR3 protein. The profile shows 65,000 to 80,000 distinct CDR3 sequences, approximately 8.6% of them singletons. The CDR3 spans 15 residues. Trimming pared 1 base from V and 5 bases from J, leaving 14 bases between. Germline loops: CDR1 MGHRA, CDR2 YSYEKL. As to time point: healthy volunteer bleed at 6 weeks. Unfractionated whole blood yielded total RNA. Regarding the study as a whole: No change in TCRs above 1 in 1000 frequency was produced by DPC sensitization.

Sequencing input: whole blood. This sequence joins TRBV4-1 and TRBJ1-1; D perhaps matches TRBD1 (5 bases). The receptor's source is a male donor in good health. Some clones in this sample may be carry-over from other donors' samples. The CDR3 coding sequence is TGCGCCAGCAGCCAAGCAGGGCAGGAAAGGACTGAAGCTTTCTTT. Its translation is CASSQAGQERTEAFF.